This paragraph reports one T cell receptor beta chain. Using immunoSEQ multiplex PCR, the repertoire was profiled, and TCRdb retains in-frame clones only, with some absent. The sample has tens of thousands of clones; over 70% are singletons. This sample is part of a study of blood T cell repertoires in COVID-19. V gave up 5 bases and J gave up 4 bases; unmatched junction bases: 12. This CDR3 is 17 amino acids long. Germline CDR1 and CDR2: SEHNR and FQNEAQ (reference sequence). This clonotype originated in a man aged 80 or over with active or convalescent COVID-19. The sample was peripheral blood. The chain has TRBV7-9 and TRBJ1-2, with 11 bases that match TRBD1. Here the CDR3 reads CASSLGTGGGRSYGYTF. The DNA for the CDR3 is TGTGCCAGCAGCCTCGGGACAGGGGGAGGAAGATCCTATGGCTACACCTTC.